A selection of T cell receptor beta chains follows, all from one sample in a study of cytomegalovirus exposure and HLA in healthy donors. Profiled with immunoSEQ multiplex PCR; TCRdb holds only in-frame clones, not every one. The table records about 150,000 clones, about 64% of them present only once. Sequenced material: PBMCs. These receptors were taken from a woman aged 60 to 75 in good health and CMV-seropositive. Each CDR3 is given without its conserved first and last residue. The order of the fields is clone size, J gene, V gene, CDR3 protein. Clone size, where shown, is once, few, many, or a class for clones that have expanded.

abundance: NA
j_gene: TRBJ2-3
v_gene: TRBV29-1
CDR3aa: SVGPSGSGDTQY

abundance: NA
j_gene: TRBJ2-1
v_gene: TRBV5-1
CDR3aa: ASRSLADNEQF

abundance: NA
j_gene: TRBJ1-2
v_gene: TRBV28
CDR3aa: ASSPAGGSGYT

abundance: NA
j_gene: TRBJ2-1
v_gene: TRBV5-8
CDR3aa: ASSLGTNSATNEQF

abundance: NA
j_gene: TRBJ2-7
v_gene: TRBV7-2
CDR3aa: ASSLVIGVTYEQY

abundance: NA
j_gene: TRBJ1-1
v_gene: TRBV29-1
CDR3aa: SVEGRMNTEAF

abundance: NA
j_gene: TRBJ2-1
v_gene: TRBV28
CDR3aa: ASYSGLAGSNEQF

abundance: NA
j_gene: TRBJ1-1
v_gene: TRBV28
CDR3aa: ASTAGGTAEAF

abundance: NA
j_gene: TRBJ1-1
v_gene: TRBV27
CDR3aa: ASSLAGGNTEAF

abundance: NA
j_gene: TRBJ2-3
v_gene: TRBV9
CDR3aa: ASSLDQATDTQY

abundance: once
j_gene: TRBJ2-2
v_gene: TRBV5-1
CDR3aa: ASSLAGVRAGELF

abundance: NA
j_gene: TRBJ2-7
v_gene: TRBV6-1
CDR3aa: ASGDRVEQY

abundance: NA
j_gene: TRBJ2-7
v_gene: TRBV29-1
CDR3aa: SVDPGQGAGEQY

abundance: NA
j_gene: TRBJ1-3
v_gene: TRBV18
CDR3aa: ASSPESSGNTIY

abundance: NA
j_gene: TRBJ2-5
v_gene: TRBV5-1
CDR3aa: ASSPGGTQETQY

abundance: NA
j_gene: TRBJ2-7
v_gene: TRBV9
CDR3aa: ASSGSGSSYEQY

abundance: NA
j_gene: TRBJ2-7
v_gene: TRBV6-5
CDR3aa: ASRAPGQGYEQY

abundance: NA
j_gene: TRBJ2-3
v_gene: TRBV5-1
CDR3aa: ASSLGLAGGLPSGTDTQY

abundance: NA
j_gene: TRBJ2-7
v_gene: TRBV28
CDR3aa: ASRIGQGEYEQY

abundance: NA
j_gene: TRBJ2-7
v_gene: TRBV15
CDR3aa: ATSREGNSNYEQY

abundance: NA
j_gene: TRBJ2-2
v_gene: TRBV28
CDR3aa: ASRWGGPAAGELF

abundance: NA
j_gene: TRBJ1-1
v_gene: TRBV28
CDR3aa: ASSLTGGTEAF

abundance: NA
j_gene: TRBJ2-7
v_gene: TRBV28
CDR3aa: ASCTGYYEQY

abundance: NA
j_gene: TRBJ2-4
v_gene: TRBV5-4
CDR3aa: ASSTGGVAKNIQY

abundance: NA
j_gene: TRBJ1-1
v_gene: TRBV28
CDR3aa: ASSSPPGMNTEAF

abundance: NA
j_gene: TRBJ2-1
v_gene: TRBV7-6
CDR3aa: ASSLAQTSGTEQF

abundance: NA
j_gene: TRBJ2-7
v_gene: TRBV11-2
CDR3aa: ASSLQGNYEQY

abundance: NA
j_gene: TRBJ2-7
v_gene: TRBV7-9
CDR3aa: ASSLLAGAASEQY

abundance: NA
j_gene: NA
v_gene: TRBV6-1
CDR3aa: ASRRSDFYEQY

abundance: once
j_gene: TRBJ2-1
v_gene: TRBV4-1
CDR3aa: ASSQAKDSGSGNEQF

abundance: NA
j_gene: TRBJ2-1
v_gene: TRBV4-2
CDR3aa: ASSQARGTSGTNEQF

abundance: NA
j_gene: TRBJ2-1
v_gene: TRBV5-1
CDR3aa: ASSLAGDEQF

abundance: few
j_gene: TRBJ1-2
v_gene: TRBV6-6
CDR3aa: ASSLYVSGENGYT

abundance: few
j_gene: TRBJ1-1
v_gene: TRBV30
CDR3aa: AWRRGQGPTEAF

abundance: NA
j_gene: TRBJ2-5
v_gene: TRBV28
CDR3aa: ASSLFGGQETQY

abundance: NA
j_gene: TRBJ2-7
v_gene: TRBV30
CDR3aa: AWRGTSGSLSYEQY

abundance: NA
j_gene: TRBJ2-5
v_gene: TRBV5-1
CDR3aa: ASSSQGVLQETQY

abundance: NA
j_gene: TRBJ2-7
v_gene: TRBV5-1
CDR3aa: ASSARGTGAGEQY

abundance: NA
j_gene: TRBJ2-7
v_gene: TRBV28
CDR3aa: ASSLRGFSYEQY

abundance: NA
j_gene: TRBJ2-1
v_gene: TRBV5-4
CDR3aa: ASSFGGLLYNEQF

abundance: NA
j_gene: TRBJ2-1
v_gene: TRBV9
CDR3aa: ASSVRGTRDYEQF

abundance: NA
j_gene: TRBJ2-5
v_gene: TRBV9
CDR3aa: ASSVTLAGGQETQY

abundance: NA
j_gene: TRBJ2-7
v_gene: TRBV5-4
CDR3aa: ASSLTSTSSYEQY

abundance: few
j_gene: TRBJ2-7
v_gene: TRBV19
CDR3aa: ASSILASGQYEQY

abundance: few
j_gene: TRBJ2-5
v_gene: TRBV6-6
CDR3aa: ASSSPGTGVGETQY

abundance: NA
j_gene: TRBJ2-7
v_gene: TRBV4-3
CDR3aa: ASSQGTGFSYEQY

abundance: NA
j_gene: TRBJ2-7
v_gene: TRBV11-3
CDR3aa: ASSLSAGEGFGEQY

abundance: NA
j_gene: TRBJ2-5
v_gene: TRBV28
CDR3aa: ASKTGGVLETQY

abundance: once
j_gene: TRBJ2-3
v_gene: TRBV6-4
CDR3aa: ASSDSKASGMADTQY

abundance: NA
j_gene: TRBJ2-3
v_gene: TRBV18
CDR3aa: ASSPSAGLTDTQY

abundance: NA
j_gene: TRBJ2-7
v_gene: TRBV12-2
CDR3aa: ASRYPSGNSYEQY

abundance: many
j_gene: TRBJ2-7
v_gene: TRBV6-5
CDR3aa: ASSYKGLLSYEQY

abundance: NA
j_gene: TRBJ1-2
v_gene: TRBV10-3
CDR3aa: AISESTRYGYT

abundance: few
j_gene: TRBJ2-7
v_gene: TRBV7-2
CDR3aa: ASSRPTSGINEQY

abundance: NA
j_gene: TRBJ2-7
v_gene: TRBV28
CDR3aa: ASSSRTGFSEQY

abundance: NA
j_gene: TRBJ1-3
v_gene: TRBV19
CDR3aa: ASNQYSGNTIY

abundance: NA
j_gene: TRBJ2-5
v_gene: TRBV9
CDR3aa: ASSGLTSGRALGETQY

abundance: NA
j_gene: TRBJ2-1
v_gene: TRBV13
CDR3aa: ASSTYSGTSYNEQF

abundance: NA
j_gene: TRBJ2-3
v_gene: TRBV9
CDR3aa: ASSPHLPGQAIADTQY

abundance: NA
j_gene: TRBJ2-7
v_gene: TRBV19
CDR3aa: ARLHRQRCSYEQY